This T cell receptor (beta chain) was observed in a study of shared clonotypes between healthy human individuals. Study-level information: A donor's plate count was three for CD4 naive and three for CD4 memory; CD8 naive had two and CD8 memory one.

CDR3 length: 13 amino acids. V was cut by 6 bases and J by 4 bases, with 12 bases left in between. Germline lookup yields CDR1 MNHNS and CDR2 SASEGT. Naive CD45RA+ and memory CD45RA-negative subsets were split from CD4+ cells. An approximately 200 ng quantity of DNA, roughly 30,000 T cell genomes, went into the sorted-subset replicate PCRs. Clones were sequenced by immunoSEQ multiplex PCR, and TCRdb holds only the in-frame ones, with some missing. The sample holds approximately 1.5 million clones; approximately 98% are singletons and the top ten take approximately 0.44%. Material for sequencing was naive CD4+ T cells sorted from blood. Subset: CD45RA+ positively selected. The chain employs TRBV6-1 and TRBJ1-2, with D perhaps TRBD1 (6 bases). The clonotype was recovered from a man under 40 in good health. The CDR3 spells CASRTGLSYGYTF. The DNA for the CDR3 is TGTGCCAGCAGAACAGGGTTGAGCTATGGCTACACCTTC.